The clone carrying this TCR beta chain has only a few counts. The antigen remains unidentified. The CDR3 runs to 15 residues. Trimming shortened V by 7 bases and J by 6 bases, and 18 bases separated the two germline ends. From germline, CDR1 is LNHDA and CDR2 SQIVND (reference sequence). The sample is drawn from a study of T-cell memory formation after mild COVID-19. Study overall: TCR clusters were largely donor specific. The study's findings and limits: Clonal second-wave expansions that peaked on day 37 had unconfirmed SARS-CoV-2 specificity. Clones contracting over day 15 to 85 were CD4/CD8 balanced, with later expanders leaning CD4+. CD4+ contracting clones were found mainly in CM and EM, and CD8+ ones in EMRA.

TCRdb re-called the 5' RACE reads through MiXCR, storing one row per CDR3 protein. The table has about 250,000 distinct CDR3 sequences, roughly 15% seen once. This TCR came from a man in his late teens or twenties who had mild COVID-19 (a few samples of this study predate the infection). Cell type and time point are not known. Sequenced sample: PBMCs or a T cell subset sorted from them (not recorded which). The chain carries TRBV19 and TRBJ2-2; D perhaps matches TRBD1 (6 bases). The CDR3 coding sequence is TGTGCCAGTACCCAAGGGGGTTTAGTTTCCGGGGAGCTGTTTTTT. Translating it yields CASTQGGLVSGELFF.